This T cell receptor (beta chain) was identified in a study of T cells in localized non-small cell lung cancer. Study-level points and caveats: Appearance in adjacent lung was seen for a median 57 of the top 100 tumor clones. Uninvolved neighboring lung showed the greatest T cell clonality, exceeding tumor.

Worth noting for this clone: The antigen is unknown.

Clones were sequenced by immunoSEQ multiplex PCR, and TCRdb holds only the in-frame ones, with some missing. This sample has fewer than 35,000 clones, with roughly 91% found just once. Germline V CDR1 and CDR2: SGHTA, FQGNSA. V lost 6 bases, J lost 1 base, and 12 bases lay in between. The CDR3 extends over 14 amino acids. The J gene is TRBJ1-1, the V gene TRBV7-2; D gene uncertain. This TCR came from a female donor of 60 years or more with stage I lung adenocarcinoma. Sequences were derived from peripheral blood, sampled before any cancer treatment. This CDR3 is CASSERGQNTEAFF. The CDR3 nucleotides are TGTGCCAGCAGTGAGCGGGGTCAGAACACTGAAGCTTTCTTT.